One and the same sample provided the 27 T cell receptor beta chains below, sequenced in a study of regulatory T cells in long-lasting Graves disease. The time point denotes: persistent/refractory GD, antithyroid drugs over 5 years with positive TRAb. RNA from PBMCs was the source of the TCR library. The authors built TCR beta libraries using iRepertoire HTBI primers and Arm-PCR of CDR3 regions. One entry per CDR3 protein results from TCRdb running MiXCR on the multiplex PCR reads. This table holds some 370,000 distinct CDR3 sequences, approximately 25% found once. This specimen consisted of peripheral blood mononuclear cells (PBMCs), obtained when the disease was refractory, from a patient treated with antithyroid drugs. These receptors all stem from a woman aged 40 to 49 with Graves disease.

This clonotype has more than one count but fewer than ten. This chain uses TRBV2 with TRBJ1-6, with 8 nucleotides matching TRBD1. CDR1 is SNHLY, CDR2 FYNNEI, per germline. The CDR3 is made up of 15 amino acids. V gave up 7 bases and J gave up 6 bases; unmatched junction bases: 8. CDR3 in amino acids: CASTPQGGSNSPLHF. The CDR3 DNA is TGTGCCAGCACCCCACAGGGGGGGAGTAATTCACCCCTCCACTTT.

This clonotype was detected only a few times. One end of the junction fails to match germline, which may point to a read error. The chain carries TRBV5-5 and TRBJ1-2; weak D call: TRBD1 (5 bases). There are 13 residues in the CDR3. Germline V gene data show CDR1 as SGHKS and CDR2 as YYEKEE (reference sequence). The CDR3 nucleotides are TGTGCCGGCAGCTTCCAGGGAGACTATGGCTACACCTTC. The encoded protein is CAGSFQGDYGYTF.

This clonotype has at least ten counts. CDR3 coding DNA: TGTGCCAGCAGGAGCACAGGGGTGCCAAATGAAAAACTGTTTTTT. Translation gives CASRSTGVPNEKLFF. The V gene is TRBV2, the J gene TRBJ1-4; TRBD1 matches 7 bases. V trimming: 6 bases; J trimming: 5 bases; junction bases outside the gene matches: 9. Germline V gene lookup returns CDR1 SNHLY and CDR2 FYNNEI. The CDR3 consists of 15 residues. The full variable domain, rest sourced from reference TRBV2 and TRBJ1-4, is EPEVTQTPSHQVTQMGQEVILRCVPISNHLYFYWYRQILGQKVEFLVSFYNNEISEKSEIFDDQFSVERPDGSNFTLKIRSTKLEDSAMYFCASRSTGVPNEKLFFGSGTQLSVL.

This clonotype has at least ten counts. The chain recombines TRBV6-1 with TRBJ2-7, with no clear D. The CDR3 length is 12 residues. Trimming pared 4 bases from V and 3 bases from J, leaving 7 bases between. Germline CDR1 MNHNS, CDR2 SASEGT. The CDR3 loop is CASSAQVYEQYF. DNA of the CDR3: TGTGCCAGCAGTGCCCAGGTCTACGAGCAGTACTTC.

This clonotype came up a few times. CDR3 DNA: TGTGCCAGCAGCTCCAAGACAGGGGGATGGGCCGGGGAGCTGTTTTTT. The encoded protein is CASSSKTGGWAGELFF. The chain carries TRBV7-9 and TRBJ2-2; TRBD1 matches at 9 bases. In germline, CDR1 is SEHNR, CDR2 FQNEAQ (reference sequence). This CDR3 has 16 amino acids. Unmatched junction bases numbered 9, after V lost 4 bases and J lost 6 bases.

This rearrangement joins TRBV4-1 to TRBJ1-1; no firm D call. The V end lost 0 bases, the J end lost 4 bases, and 6 bases lay between the germline ends. Germline lookup yields CDR1 MGHRA and CDR2 YSYEKL. This CDR3 comprises 13 residues. CDR3 in DNA: TGCGCCAGCAGCCAAGAGGGCATCACTGAAGCTTTCTTT. Encoded protein: CASSQEGITEAFF.

This clonotype occurred many times. The chain has TRBV28 and TRBJ1-5; D is possibly TRBD1 (5 bases). V was trimmed by 5 bases and J by 3 bases, leaving 11 bases between them. CDR1 and CDR2 from the germline V gene are MDHEN and SYDVKM. This CDR3 spans 14 amino acids. The CDR3 DNA is TGTGCCAGCAGTGGCCAGGGTTACAATCAGCCCCAGCATTTT. Protein sequence: CASSGQGYNQPQHF.

Of note for this clonotype: Being one base from a much bigger clone, this may be a read error. The chain joins TRBV28 to TRBJ1-3; no firm D call. The CDR3 extends over 17 amino acids. Germline V gene data show CDR1 as MDHEN and CDR2 as SYDVKM. Written as DNA, the CDR3 is TGTGCCAGCCTCTACTCTGGTGGCAGCCACTCTGGAAACACCATACATTTT. It codes for CASLYSGGSHSGNTIHF.

This clonotype was counted ten times or more. This chain links TRBV28 with TRBJ2-6, with D unclear. V was trimmed by 7 bases and J by 0 bases, leaving 16 bases between them. This CDR3 has 17 residues. In germline, CDR1 is MDHEN, CDR2 SYDVKM. The CDR3 sequence is CASNNRLWGSGANVLTF. The CDR3 DNA follows: TGTGCCAGCAACAACCGGCTCTGGGGCTCTGGGGCCAACGTCCTGACTTTC.

Comment on this clonotype: A read error may explain this, as a much larger clone is one base away. CDR3 coding DNA: TGTGCCGGCAGCTTAGCAGGGGTTGGTAATTCACCCCTCCACTTT. Residues: CAGSLAGVGNSPLHF. The V and J genes are TRBV7-8 and TRBJ1-6; perhaps TRBD1 as D (6 bases). CDR1 is SGHVS and CDR2 is FQNEAQ in the germline V gene. This CDR3 spans 15 amino acids.

This clonotype was recorded at least ten times. The rearrangement uses TRBV10-3 and TRBJ1-1; D gene uncertain. This CDR3 contains 17 residues. V was pared by 7 bases and J by 0 bases, with 21 bases between. The germline V gene has CDR1 ENHRY and CDR2 SYGVKD. The CDR3 nucleotides are TGTGCCATCACCCCTAACCCGTCCCCTACAATGAACACTGAAGCTTTCTTT. This translates into CAITPNPSPTMNTEAFF.

Details on this clonotype: This clone may be a read error of a much larger clone one base away. The gene calls are TRBV6-2 or TRBV6-3 and TRBJ1-4; maybe TRBD1 (6 bases). Germline V CDR1 and CDR2: MNHEY, SVGEGT. The V end was cut by 6 bases, the J end by 8 bases, with 16 bases between. The CDR3 is 14 residues long. Here the CDR3 reads CASRHRAQGEKLFF. CDR3 in DNA: TGTGCCAGCAGACACAGGGCCCAGGGCGAAAAACTGTTTTTT.

This clonotype was seen many times. The V gene is TRBV28, the J gene TRBJ1-2; no clear D. The CDR3 extends over 15 amino acids. Between the trimmed V and J ends, which lost 1 base and 6 bases, there was a span of 15 bases. Germline V gives CDR1 MDHEN, CDR2 SYDVKM. Written as DNA, the CDR3 is TGTGCCAGCAGTTTATTGGATCTCTGGACGGATGGCTACACCTTC. Protein: CASSLLDLWTDGYTF.

The chain recombines TRBV9 with TRBJ1-1, with D unresolved. The CDR3 length is 14 residues. From germline, CDR1 is SGDLS and CDR2 YYNGEE. Trimming shortened V by 3 bases and J by 4 bases, and 13 bases separated the two germline ends. CDR3 nucleotides: TGTGCCAGCAGCGCTAGATCCTCGCTCACTGAAGCTTTCTTT. Amino acids: CASSARSSLTEAFF.

The gene calls are TRBV6-2 or TRBV6-3 and TRBJ1-1; D gene unclear. V was pared by 4 bases and J by 6 bases, with 15 bases between. The CDR3 totals 14 residues. Germline values: CDR1 MNHEY, CDR2 SVGEGT. The CDR3 DNA reads as TGTGCCAGCAGTTCGATTCGATGGTCGTCTGAAGCTTTCTTT. This translates into CASSSIRWSSEAFF.

This clonotype was seen more than once but under ten times. J is TRBJ1-6 and V is TRBV7-3, with a weak D call TRBD1 (5 bases). The CDR3 length is 16 residues. The V end was cut by 1 base, the J end by 2 bases, with 9 bases between. CDR1 is SGHTA, CDR2 FQGTGA, per germline. CDR3 DNA: TGTGCCAGCAGCTTAAATGGGGGGACCTATAATTCACCCCTCCACTTT. This encodes CASSLNGGTYNSPLHF.

Comments on this clonotype: This sequence may be a read error, since a much larger clone differs from it by one base. CDR3 DNA sequence: TGTGCCAGCAGTTCCGGCGGGAGGAAAGGGGCAACCTACTACGAGCAGTACTTC. It yields the protein CASSSGGRKGATYYEQYF. V gene TRBV6-5 combines with J gene TRBJ2-7; 8 bases are a match to TRBD2. The length of the CDR3 is 18 residues. V lost 4 bases and J lost 3; bases outside the gene matches: 17. Germline CDR1 is MNHEY and CDR2 is SVGAGI.

The rearrangement joins TRBV7-3 to TRBJ2-3; D is perhaps TRBD1 or TRBD2 (6 bases each). Deletions cut 3 bases from V and 10 bases from J, with 11 bases between. The CDR3 runs 12 residues. Germline CDR1 reads SGHTA; CDR2 reads FQGTGA. The CDR3 here is CASSFGGGPQYF. CDR3 in DNA: TGTGCCAGCAGCTTCGGTGGGGGGCCGCAGTATTTT. The full variable domain, rest sourced from reference TRBV7-3 and TRBJ2-3, is GAGVSQTPSNKVTEKGKYVELRCDPISGHTALYWYRQSLGQGPEFLIYFQGTGAADDSGLPNDRFFAVRPEGSVSTLKIQRTERGDSAVYLCASSFGGGPQYFGPGTRLTVL.

V is TRBV12-3 or TRBV12-4 and J is TRBJ2-7, with 7 positions matching TRBD2. Unmatched junction bases numbered 11, after V lost 4 bases and J lost 2 bases. The CDR3 is 16 residues long. Here the CDR3 DNA reads TGTGCCAGCAGTTCCCGATTGACTAGCCGAACCTACGAGCAGTACTTC. Encoded protein: CASSSRLTSRTYEQYF.

This clonotype was seen ten or more times. This chain joins TRBV28 and TRBJ2-4; TRBD1 agrees at 7 bases. V gave up 6 bases and J gave up 8 bases; unmatched junction bases: 13. This CDR3 contains 15 residues. Per germline, CDR1 MDHEN and CDR2 SYDVKM. As DNA, the CDR3 is TGTGCCAGCAGCCCACGACAGGGATTTTGGGACATTCAGTACTTC. This sequence encodes CASSPRQGFWDIQYF.

This clonotype was counted a few times. The rearrangement uses TRBV29-1 and TRBJ1-1; 12 bases match TRBD1. This CDR3 is 13 amino acids long. V gave up 6 bases and J gave up 3 bases; unmatched junction bases: 2. The germline V gene has CDR1 SQVTM and CDR2 ANQGSEA. The CDR3: CSVGQGADTEAFF. For the CDR3, the DNA is TGCAGCGTGGGACAGGGGGCGGACACTGAAGCTTTCTTT.

This clonotype was picked up a small number of times. This chain links TRBV20-1 with TRBJ2-2, with a tentative D call TRBD1 (6 bases). The CDR3 runs to 13 residues. V was trimmed by 5 bases and J by 4 bases, leaving 11 bases between them. Germline V CDR1 and CDR2: DFQATT, SNEGSKA (reference sequence). The CDR3 nucleotides read TGCAGTGCTGATACAGGGTCCACCGGGGAGCTGTTTTTT. Translated, it gives CSADTGSTGELFF.

This clonotype was observed at least ten times. This chain joins TRBV28 and TRBJ2-5, with a weak D call TRBD1 (5 bases). The V end was cut by 6 bases, the J end by 3 bases, with 17 bases between. This CDR3 has 15 residues. In germline, CDR1 is MDHEN, CDR2 SYDVKM. The CDR3 sequence: CASSLQGREEETQYF. The CDR3 DNA reads TGTGCCAGCAGCCTCCAGGGCAGGGAAGAAGAGACCCAGTACTTC. The variable domain in full, with the rest retrieved from reference TRBV28 and TRBJ2-5, is DVKVTQSSRYLVKRTGEKVFLECVQDMDHENMFWYRQDPGLGLRLIYFSYDVKMKEKGDIPEGYSVSREKKERFSLILESASTNQTSMYLCASSLQGREEETQYFGPGTRLLVL.

This clonotype was seen many times. The rearrangement joins TRBV2 to TRBJ2-7, with D perhaps assigned TRBD1 or TRBD2 (6 bases each). Germline-derived CDR1 and CDR2 are SNHLY and FYNNEI. V lost 3 bases and J lost 6, with 12 bases in between. The CDR3 consists of 13 residues. The CDR3 is CASSEREGGEQYF. For the CDR3, the DNA is TGTGCCAGCAGTGAGCGTGAGGGGGGCGAGCAGTACTTC.

Concerning this clonotype: At one boundary the junction diverges from the germline segment, which might be a read error. The CDR3 DNA follows: TGTGCTAGCAGGGGGGGACTAGCGGGAACCTACAATGAGCAGTTCTTC. This codes for CASRGGLAGTYNEQFF. V gene TRBV28 combines with J gene TRBJ2-1, with TRBD2 identical over 13 bases. The CDR3 sequence is 16 residues long. The germline gives CDR1 MDHEN, CDR2 SYDVKM.

The chain's CDR3 is CASGSPLDGNTNTGELFF. CDR3 coding DNA: TGTGCCAGCGGTTCCCCCTTGGACGGTAATACGAACACCGGGGAGCTGTTTTTT. The J gene is TRBJ2-2, the V gene TRBV9; D is undetermined. The CDR3 covers 18 residues. Deletions cut 7 bases from V and 0 bases from J, with 22 bases between. Germline V gene sequence: CDR1 SGDLS, CDR2 YYNGEE.

The sample holds one count of this clonotype. The CDR3 region has the DNA TGCAGTGCTGACGGGACTAGCGACTACAATGAGCAGTTCTTC. Protein sequence: CSADGTSDYNEQFF. J is TRBJ2-1 and V is TRBV20-1; TRBD2 matches 10 bases. J lost 3 bases, V lost 5 bases, and 4 bases had no gene match. The length of the CDR3 is 14 residues. Germline CDR1 is DFQATT and CDR2 is SNEGSKA (reference sequence).